These 26 T cell receptor beta chains originate from one sample sequenced in a study of control samples from healthy donors and cancer patients. Method: immunoSEQ multiplex PCR; TCRdb's copy keeps in-frame clones and lacks some. The repertoire holds about 190,000 clones, with 90% to 95% as singletons. Sequenced input: blood. Receptor source: a man aged 18 to 29 in good health.

The rearrangement joins TRBV11-2 to TRBJ2-5; the D gene is possibly TRBD1 (6 bases). Trimming stripped 1 base from V and 7 bases from J, with 16 bases between. Germline CDR1 reads SGHAT; CDR2 reads FQNNGV. This CDR3 has 15 residues. CDR3 sequence reads: CASSLVREQGGTQYF. The CDR3 coding sequence is TGTGCCAGCAGCTTAGTCCGGGAACAGGGTGGGACCCAGTACTTC.

The V gene is TRBV6-5, the J gene TRBJ2-7; TRBD2 matches at 8 bases. Trimming took 7 bases from V and 0 from J; bases not matched to a gene: 8. The CDR3 length is 15 residues. Germline values: CDR1 MNHEY, CDR2 SVGAGI. The DNA for the CDR3 is TGTGCCAGCACCGTAGCGGGGCTCAGCTCCTACGAGCAGTACTTC. As protein: CASTVAGLSSYEQYF.

V gene TRBV9 combines with J gene TRBJ1-2; D gene unclear. V was clipped by 3 bases and J by 3 bases, with 6 bases between them. This CDR3 contains 12 residues. CDR1 SGDLS and CDR2 YYNGEE come from the germline V gene. The CDR3 region is CASSEGYYGYTF. CDR3 nucleotides: TGTGCCAGCAGCGAGGGTTACTATGGCTACACCTTC.

The sample holds one count of this clone. The CDR3 reads CASRGSGTPNTGELFF. In DNA form, the CDR3 reads TGTGCCAGCAGGGGGTCCGGGACACCGAACACCGGGGAGCTGTTTTTT. V and J are TRBV11-2 and TRBJ2-2; weak D call: TRBD1 (6 bases). This CDR3 has 16 amino acids. Trimming cost V 6 bases and J 0 bases, with 14 bases left between them. Germline V gene lookup returns CDR1 SGHAT and CDR2 FQNNGV.

The chain carries TRBV10-2 and TRBJ1-1, with D perhaps TRBD1 (5 bases). V was cut by 10 bases and J by 1 base, with 10 bases left in between. This CDR3 is 12 amino acids long. Germline-derived CDR1 and CDR2 are WSHSY and SAAADI. The CDR3 region is CATRGQNTEAFF. In DNA form, the CDR3 reads TGCGCCACCCGGGGCCAGAACACTGAAGCTTTCTTT.

This chain uses TRBV15 with TRBJ2-1; D remains unclear. V was clipped by 3 bases and J by 10 bases, with 13 bases between them. Germline V gives CDR1 LNHNV, CDR2 YYDKDF (reference sequence). CDR3 length: 13 residues. In DNA form, the CDR3 reads TGTGCCACCAGCAGGGACCTAAACGTAGAGCAGTTCTTC. It encodes CATSRDLNVEQFF.

The chain couples TRBV6-5 to TRBJ2-7; unclear D gene. Germline V lookup: CDR1 MNHEY, CDR2 SVGAGI. The CDR3 length is 14 residues. V lost 0 bases to trimming and J lost 2 bases, with 8 bases between them. CDR3 in amino acids: CASSYSGFAYEQYF. Written as DNA, the CDR3 is TGTGCCAGCAGTTACTCGGGATTCGCCTACGAGCAGTACTTC.

The rearrangement uses TRBV18 and TRBJ1-4, with D possibly TRBD1 on 6 matching bases. Trimming stripped 3 bases from V and 12 bases from J, with 11 bases between. Germline CDR1 reads KGHSH; CDR2 reads LQKENI. There are 12 residues in the CDR3. This CDR3 reads CASSPNRVELFF. In DNA, the CDR3 is TGTGCCAGCTCACCGAACAGGGTAGAACTGTTTTTT.

This chain joins TRBV5-1 and TRBJ2-7; D call uncertain. Trimming removed 0 bases at V and 6 bases at J, with 7 bases between. The CDR3 totals 12 residues. Germline lookup yields CDR1 SGHRS and CDR2 YFSETQ. CDR3 coding DNA: TGCGCCAGCAGCTTGGCCCTTCGCGAGCAGTACTTC. Its translation is CASSLALREQYF.

The chain carries TRBV21-1 and TRBJ1-6. TRBV21-1 is a documented pseudogene. The CDR3 extends over 11 amino acids. The CDR3, as DNA: TGTGCCAGCAGTATCCATTTTACCCTCCACTTT. The encoded protein is CASSIHFTLHF.

The chain is built from TRBV19 and TRBJ2-1; TRBD2 agrees at 10 bases. Germline lookup yields CDR1 LNHDA and CDR2 SQIVND (reference sequence). The trim removed 2 bases at V and 6 bases at J, leaving 4 bases unmatched. This CDR3 is built from 15 residues. Here the CDR3 DNA reads TGTGCCAGTAGTATACAGCGGGGGGGCCTCAATGAGCAGTTCTTC. It codes for CASSIQRGGLNEQFF.

This chain uses TRBV5-1 with TRBJ2-5; D unresolved. The CDR3 loop spans 15 amino acids. Germline V gene lookup returns CDR1 SGHRS and CDR2 YFSETQ. Trimming cost V 0 bases and J 4 bases, with 13 bases left between them. DNA of the CDR3: TGCGCCAGCAGCTTGGACAGTATGTACTCAGAGACCCAGTACTTC. Its translation: CASSLDSMYSETQYF.

The V and J genes are TRBV25-1 and TRBJ2-6, with D perhaps matching TRBD1 (6 bases). Germline lookup yields CDR1 MGHDK and CDR2 SYGVNS. Trimming took off 4 bases at V and 0 bases at J, with 13 bases between the two ends. CDR3 size: 17 residues. The CDR3 sequence: CASSADLGASGANVLTF. The CDR3 DNA reads as TGTGCCAGCAGTGCTGATCTGGGGGCCTCTGGGGCCAACGTCCTGACTTTC.

V and J are TRBV19 and TRBJ2-2; the D gene could be TRBD1 or TRBD2 (5 bases each). Germline V gene data show CDR1 as LNHDA and CDR2 as SQIVND (reference sequence). V was shortened by 7 bases and J by 3 bases, with 15 bases between the two germline ends. The CDR3 totals 15 residues. The CDR3 DNA follows: TGTGCCAGTAAAATCAGGGTGCGGGACACCGGGGAGCTGTTTTTT. The encoded protein is CASKIRVRDTGELFF. The whole variable domain, remainder taken from reference TRBV19 and TRBJ2-2, is DGGITQSPKYLFRKEGQNVTLSCEQNLNHDAMYWYRQDPGQGLRLIYYSQIVNDFQKGDIAEGYSVSREKKESFPLTVTSAQKNPTAFYLCASKIRVRDTGELFFGEGSRLTVL.

The genes are TRBV18 and TRBJ1-5, with D unclear. The CDR3 sequence is 14 residues long. Trimming pared 3 bases from V and 0 bases from J, leaving 6 bases between. Looked up from germline, CDR1 is KGHSH and CDR2 is LQKENI. CDR3 DNA sequence: TGTGCCAGCTCACCGAGCTATAGCAATCAGCCCCAGCATTTT. Translating it yields CASSPSYSNQPQHF.

The chain recombines TRBV12-3 or TRBV12-4 with TRBJ1-2; D gene uncertain. V shed 1 base and J shed 13 bases, with 16 bases lying between them. The CDR3 is 13 amino acids. DNA of the CDR3: TGTGCCAGCAGTTTAGGGACCCAAGTACCCCTCACCTTC. Amino acids: CASSLGTQVPLTF.

This clone was detected a few times. The chain combines TRBV11-2 with TRBJ1-4, with 7 bases fitting TRBD1. With 4 bases clipped from V and 10 bases from J, the junction kept 9 bases outside the gene matches. Germline V CDR1 and CDR2: SGHAT, FQNNGV. The CDR3 consists of 14 residues. The CDR3 is CASSSGQDKSKLFF. In DNA, the CDR3 is TGTGCCAGCAGCTCTGGACAGGACAAGTCAAAACTGTTTTTT. Full variable domain (outside the CDR3, taken from reference TRBV11-2 and TRBJ1-4): EAGVAQSPRYKIIEKRQSVAFWCNPISGHATLYWYQQILGQGPKLLIQFQNNGVVDDSQLPKDRFSAERLKGVDSTLKIQPAKLEDSAVYLCASSSGQDKSKLFFGSGTQLSVL.

The gene calls are TRBV7-2 and TRBJ1-5; 7 bases agree with TRBD1. The CDR3 is 17 residues long. Germline V gene lookup returns CDR1 SGHTA and CDR2 FQGNSA. V shed 5 bases, J shed 2 bases, and the junction held 12 bases outside the gene matches. The CDR3 coding sequence is TGTGCCAGCAGCCCCTCCCGACAGGGACGAGGCAATCAGCCCCAGCATTTT. It is translated as CASSPSRQGRGNQPQHF.

The chain joins TRBV5-1 to TRBJ1-6, with D maybe TRBD1 (5 bases). The CDR3 loop spans 16 amino acids. CDR1 SGHRS and CDR2 YFSETQ come from the germline V gene. Trimming pared 2 bases from V and 6 bases from J, leaving 15 bases between. DNA of the CDR3: TGCGCCAGCAGCTTCGGGACGCTAGGTTTTAATTCACCCCTCCACTTT. It translates to CASSFGTLGFNSPLHF.

The chain joins TRBV12-3 or TRBV12-4 to TRBJ1-2, with 7 positions matching TRBD1. V dropped 7 bases and J dropped 2; count of bases not matched to a gene: 4. CDR3 length: 13 residues. CDR3 sequence (DNA): TGTGCCAGCACCTACAGGGGAAACTATGGCTACACCTTC. The encoded protein is CASTYRGNYGYTF.

This chain uses TRBV21-1 with TRBJ1-3; the table's D call, TRBD1, has no DNA check behind it. TRBV21-1 represents a pseudogene. The CDR3 runs to 15 residues. CDR3 region: CASSRTGLSGNTIYF. CDR3 nucleotides: TGTGCCAGCAGCCGGACAGGGCTCTCTGGAAACACCATATATTTT.

The chain couples TRBV27 to TRBJ1-1; D gene unclear. Germline lookup yields CDR1 MNHEY and CDR2 SMNVEV (reference sequence). The CDR3 spans 13 residues. Trimming left V 2 bases short and J 1 base short, with 5 bases between. Here the CDR3 DNA reads TGTGCCAGCAGTTTAAAGGCGAACACTGAAGCTTTCTTT. Residues: CASSLKANTEAFF.

This clone was seen at least ten times. The chain has TRBV4-1 and TRBJ1-1; no reliable D call. Trimming pared 6 bases from V and 5 bases from J, leaving 13 bases between. The V gene's germline CDR1 is MGHRA and CDR2 YSYEKL. This CDR3 is built from 13 residues. The CDR3 loop reads CASSMTGRTEAFF. CDR3 DNA sequence: TGCGCCAGCAGTATGACCGGTAGGACTGAAGCTTTCTTT.

The V and J genes are TRBV6-5 and TRBJ1-5; D uncertain. V shed 7 bases and J shed 4 bases, with 11 bases lying between them. Per germline, CDR1 MNHEY and CDR2 SVGAGI. The CDR3 consists of 13 residues. The CDR3 region has the DNA TGTGCCAGCACCCCAAGTATTAATCAGCCCCAGCATTTT. Amino acids: CASTPSINQPQHF.

Only one count was recorded for this clone. V gene TRBV7-3 combines with J gene TRBJ2-7; weak D call: TRBD1 (6 bases). Germline CDR1 SGHTA, CDR2 FQGTGA. The germline V and J ends were trimmed by 5 bases and 7 bases, with 15 bases remaining between them. The CDR3 is 13 residues long. This CDR3 reads CASSTQGNREQYF. The CDR3 DNA reads TGTGCCAGCAGCACCCAGGGGAACAGGGAGCAGTACTTC.

The gene calls are TRBV6-1 and TRBJ2-2; 7 bases are a match to TRBD1. V shed 3 bases, J shed 5 bases, and the junction held 6 bases outside the gene matches. CDR3 length: 15 amino acids. CDR1 is MNHNS and CDR2 is SASEGT in the germline V gene. In nucleotides, the CDR3 is TGTGCCAGCAGTGATCGTAGCAGGGGGACCGGGGAGCTGTTTTTT. This sequence encodes CASSDRSRGTGELFF.